Below are 21 T cell receptor beta chains sequenced from a single sample in a study of CD8 T cells in ankylosing spondylitis. TCRdb re-called the 5' RACE reads with MiXCR, one entry per CDR3 protein. The sample has about 210,000 distinct CDR3 sequences; 7.5% to 9.5% are singletons. The sequencing input was blood, either unsorted or a sorted T cell fraction (not recorded which). The receptors come from a female donor with ankylosing spondylitis or in good health (not recorded which).

The chain uses TRBV7-9 and TRBJ2-5; D might be TRBD1 (6 bases). Trimming removed 5 bases at V and 5 bases at J, with 15 bases between. This CDR3 has 14 residues. Germline CDR1 reads SEHNR; CDR2 reads FQNEAQ (reference sequence). CDR3 loop: CASSPDSLRETQYF. The CDR3 DNA reads as TGTGCCAGCAGCCCGGACAGCCTCCGGGAGACCCAGTACTTC.

This clonotype was observed a handful of times. The chain recombines TRBV7-9 with TRBJ2-7; weak D call: TRBD2 (5 bases). Germline V gene lookup returns CDR1 SEHNR and CDR2 FQNEAQ (reference sequence). This CDR3 is 15 amino acids long. The V gene lost 5 bases and the J gene lost 1 base, with 15 bases spanning the gap. The CDR3 coding sequence is TGTGCCAGCAGCGCCCGTTGGACTCCTTCCTACGAGCAGTACTTC. Translation gives CASSARWTPSYEQYF. The complete variable domain, with remaining parts taken from reference TRBV7-9 and TRBJ2-7, reads DTGVSQNPRHKITKRGQNVTFRCDPISEHNRLYWYRQTLGQGPEFLTYFQNEAQLEKSRLLSDRFSAERPKGSFSTLEIQRTEQGDSAMYLCASSARWTPSYEQYFGPGTRLTVT.

This clonotype has ten or more counts. J is TRBJ2-7 and V is TRBV6-2 or TRBV6-3; a weak D match, TRBD2 (6 bases). This CDR3 is 15 amino acids long. Germline V gene lookup returns CDR1 MNHEY and CDR2 SVGEGT. Between the trimmed V and J ends, which lost 2 bases and 2 bases, there was a span of 13 bases. The CDR3, as DNA: TGTGCCAGCAGTTACCTTGCGGGACCTGCCTACGAGCAGTACTTC. Protein: CASSYLAGPAYEQYF.

This clonotype was picked up many times. This sequence joins TRBV18 and TRBJ2-1, with D possibly matching TRBD1 (6 bases). CDR1 and CDR2 (germline): KGHSH, LQKENI. The CDR3 consists of 13 residues. The V end lost 2 bases, the J end lost 9 bases, and 11 bases lay between the germline ends. CDR3 amino acids: CASSPVLGGEQFF. The CDR3 nucleotides read TGTGCCAGCTCACCAGTTCTAGGGGGTGAGCAGTTCTTC.

This clonotype was recorded many times. The rearrangement uses TRBV10-3 and TRBJ2-4; D may be TRBD1 or TRBD2 (6 bases each). The CDR3 totals 14 residues. The V gene's germline CDR1 is ENHRY and CDR2 SYGVKD. V dropped 2 bases and J dropped 7 bases, with 12 bases sitting between them. In nucleotides, the CDR3 is TGTGCCATCAGTGAGCCGGGGGCCCGGAACATTCAGTACTTC. This encodes CAISEPGARNIQYF.

This clonotype was seen at least ten times. V usage is TRBV20-1 and J usage is TRBJ2-1, with 12 bases matching TRBD2. CDR3 size: 15 residues. V was clipped by 1 base and J by 10 bases; unmatched bases: 8. Per the germline V gene, CDR1 is DFQATT and CDR2 is SNEGSKA (reference sequence). The CDR3 sequence is CSARGLAGGLREQFF. The CDR3 region has the DNA TGCAGTGCTAGAGGTCTAGCGGGAGGGCTTAGGGAGCAGTTCTTC.

This clonotype was recorded at least ten times. The chain carries TRBV20-1 and TRBJ1-1; the D gene is possibly TRBD1 (5 bases). Trimming shortened V by 5 bases and J by 1 base, and 11 bases separated the two germline ends. The CDR3 sequence is 13 residues long. Germline V gene lookup returns CDR1 DFQATT and CDR2 SNEGSKA (reference sequence). The CDR3 DNA is TGCAGTGCTGGCGGGACTCAGAACACTGAAGCTTTCTTT. Translated: CSAGGTQNTEAFF.

The V and J genes are TRBV30 and TRBJ2-3, with D perhaps TRBD2 (5 bases). V lost 5 bases and J lost 8, with 14 bases in between. Germline CDR1 is GTSNPN and CDR2 is SVGIG (reference sequence). CDR3 length: 12 amino acids. CDR3 sequence: CAWGVVSGTQYF. The CDR3 DNA follows: TGTGCCTGGGGAGTAGTAAGCGGTACGCAGTATTTT.

This clonotype showed up many times. This chain joins TRBV4-3 and TRBJ2-2, with D perhaps TRBD2 (7 bases). CDR1 is LGHNA and CDR2 is YSLEER in the germline V gene. This CDR3 is 16 amino acids long. The V end was cut by 0 bases, the J end by 7 bases, with 15 bases between. CDR3 loop: CASSQDPSGTIGELFF. The CDR3 DNA follows: TGCGCCAGCAGCCAAGATCCCAGCGGGACAATCGGGGAGCTGTTTTTT.

This clonotype was observed many times. A read error is possible here, since a much larger clone lies one base away. The chain joins TRBV7-9 to TRBJ2-1, with D unclear. Deletions cut 3 bases from V and 9 bases from J, with 6 bases between. In germline, CDR1 is SEHNR, CDR2 FQNEAQ (reference sequence). The CDR3 runs to 11 residues. CDR3 protein: CASSLFIEQFF. The CDR3 bases are TGTGCCAGCAGCTTGTTTATTGAGCAGTTCTTC.

This clonotype was observed many times. The J gene is TRBJ2-2, the V gene TRBV20-1, with TRBD1 matching over 7 bases. The J segment lost 2 bases and the V segment lost 2 bases, leaving 2 bases of the junction unmatched. The CDR3 runs to 14 residues. The germline CDR1 and CDR2 sequences are DFQATT and SNEGSKA (reference sequence). CDR3 protein: CSARHRGNTGELFF. The CDR3 DNA sequence: TGCAGTGCTAGACACAGGGGAAACACCGGGGAGCTGTTTTTT.

The sample holds many counts of this clonotype. The genes are TRBV10-3 and TRBJ1-1; TRBD1 matches 11 bases. With V trimmed by 10 bases and J by 4 bases, 8 bases remained unmatched. There are 14 residues in the CDR3. In germline, CDR1 is ENHRY, CDR2 SYGVKD. The CDR3 DNA sequence: TGTGCCACGGAAATCGGGACAGGGGGCACTGAAGCTTTCTTT. Protein sequence: CATEIGTGGTEAFF.

About this clonotype itself: This sequence may be a read error, since a much larger clone differs from it by one base. The chain carries TRBV29-1 and TRBJ2-1; D might be TRBD2 (6 bases). The CDR3 covers 13 residues. Trimming took off 3 bases at V and 3 bases at J, with 9 bases between the two ends. In germline, CDR1 is SQVTM, CDR2 ANQGSEA. CDR3 in DNA: TGCAGCGTTGATAGCGGAGTCTACAATGAGCAGTTCTTC. It translates to CSVDSGVYNEQFF.

The gene calls are TRBV28 and TRBJ1-5; D gene unclear. V was clipped by 6 bases and J by 0 bases, with 15 bases between them. Germline V gene sequence: CDR1 MDHEN, CDR2 SYDVKM. This CDR3 has 16 amino acids. The CDR3 loop is CASSATRDYSNQPQHF. The DNA for the CDR3 is TGTGCCAGCAGCGCCACTCGAGATTATAGCAATCAGCCCCAGCATTTT. Filled out from reference TRBV28 and TRBJ1-5, the complete variable domain reads DVKVTQSSRYLVKRTGEKVFLECVQDMDHENMFWYRQDPGLGLRLIYFSYDVKMKEKGDIPEGYSVSREKKERFSLILESASTNQTSMYLCASSATRDYSNQPQHFGDGTRLSIL.

Many counts were recorded for this clonotype. The chain is built from TRBV12-3 or TRBV12-4 and TRBJ1-5; no clear D. This CDR3 has 14 amino acids. V was clipped by 3 bases and J by 9 bases, with 15 bases between them. DNA for the CDR3: TGTGCCAGCAGTTTTGGTGGGAATCCAGGGCCCCAGCATTTT. Residues: CASSFGGNPGPQHF.

This clonotype has a count of ten or more. The chain carries TRBV24-1 and TRBJ2-1; maybe TRBD1 (5 bases). The germline V gene has CDR1 KGHDR and CDR2 SFDVKD. The V and J ends lost 1 base and 2 bases respectively, with 11 bases between them. CDR3 length: 16 amino acids. CDR3 amino acids: CATSDFGQGAYNEQFF. CDR3 bases: TGTGCCACCAGTGATTTTGGCCAGGGTGCCTACAATGAGCAGTTCTTC.

A word on this clonotype: Given a much more abundant clone one base away, this may be a read error. The genes are TRBV29-1 and TRBJ1-2; D is perhaps TRBD1 (6 bases). Per the germline V gene, CDR1 is SQVTM and CDR2 is ANQGSEA. This CDR3 is 15 amino acids long. Trimming left V 7 bases short and J 4 bases short, with 22 bases between. The CDR3 DNA reads TGCAGCGCCTCTGACGGGGGCCAGGCGGCCTATGGCTACACCTTC. It specifies CSASDGGQAAYGYTF. Full variable domain (remainder filled in from reference TRBV29-1 and TRBJ1-2): SAVISQKPSRDICQRGTSLTIQCQVDSQVTMMFWYRQQPGQSLTLIATANQGSEATYESGFVIDKFPISRPNLTFSTLTVSNMSPEDSSIYLCSASDGGQAAYGYTFGSGTRLTVV.

This clonotype was seen only a few times. The chain has TRBV15 and TRBJ2-7; D might be TRBD2 (5 bases). The CDR3 has 15 amino acids. V dropped 1 base and J dropped 0 bases, with 10 bases sitting between them. The V gene's germline CDR1 is LNHNV and CDR2 YYDKDF (reference sequence). The CDR3 coding sequence is TGTGCCACCAGCAGAGGAGGCGGACTCTCCTACGAGCAGTACTTC. Its protein product is CATSRGGGLSYEQYF.

In its sample, this clonotype was seen many times. This chain joins TRBV5-5 and TRBJ2-3; D possibly corresponds to TRBD2 (5 bases). CDR1 and CDR2 from the germline V gene are SGHKS and YYEKEE (reference sequence). The CDR3 has 16 residues. V dropped 3 bases and J dropped 4 bases, with 18 bases sitting between them. The CDR3 reads CASSSTLLEGPDTQYF. In nucleotides, the CDR3 is TGTGCCAGCAGCTCTACCCTCCTCGAGGGCCCAGATACGCAGTATTTT.

This clonotype was counted many times. The chain recombines TRBV4-3 with TRBJ1-2; D not certain. Germline V gene sequence: CDR1 LGHNA, CDR2 YSLEER. V shed 2 bases and J shed 5 bases, with 12 bases lying between them. CDR3 length: 14 amino acids. CDR3 sequence reads: CASSQWREGYGYTF. The CDR3 DNA reads TGCGCCAGCAGCCAATGGAGGGAGGGTTATGGCTACACCTTC.

This clonotype occurred many times. The chain employs TRBV29-1 and TRBJ2-1; 7 nucleotides agree with TRBD2. Germline V gene data show CDR1 as SQVTM and CDR2 as ANQGSEA. The ends lost 4 bases at V and 6 bases at J; junction bases unmatched: 6. The CDR3 length is 13 residues. CDR3 nucleotide sequence: TGCAGCGTTGTTGGGCTAGCGGTCAATGAGCAGTTCTTC. Translating gives CSVVGLAVNEQFF.